This T cell receptor beta chain was captured in a study of CD8 T cells in Susac syndrome (dated by TCRdb to between 2017 and 2020). In the study overall: Repertoire sequencing was used to test whether CD8+ T cell activation and differentiation in Susac syndrome was antigen driven. CD8+ T cell repertoire clonality was compared between over 9 healthy donors, some 14 Susac syndrome patients and 15 multiple sclerosis patients. Overall results and qualifications from the work: The number of individuals in the TCR sequencing and HLA analysis was acknowledged as relatively small.

RNA was extracted with the RNeasy kit and roughly 0.45 to 1 ug was reverse transcribed using random hexamers. TCR beta CDR3 regions were amplified with the immunoSEQ multiplex PCR assay covering 54 Vbeta and 13 Jbeta segments. PCR amplification bias was corrected using a synthetic template baseline for primer optimization and computational correction. The published analysis was carried out like this. Reads were annotated to V, D and J genes per IMGT and analyzed with immunoSEQ Analyzer, keeping only productive sequences. To calculate clonality, Shannon entropy was normalized by log2 of the number of productive unique sequences and then subtracted from one. For each patient and control, public and private clones were evaluated among the 100 most prevalent clones. Susac-specific clones were defined as absent from healthy and MS cohorts, 850 to 1,300 published viral clones and other ImmuneACCESS disease sequences. In-frame beta chains were kept once TCRdb had trimmed the public reads at Q25 with fastp and called clones with MiXCR. CDR3 protein sequences are deduplicated, and each keeps its most common genes and DNA. These V and J calls originate from TCRdb's pipeline instead of the authors' own analysis. This sample is represented by about 440,000 distinct CDR3 sequences; approximately 85% of them were singletons. 0.09% to 0.15% of the sample lies in the top ten.

The CDR3 goes from the cysteine to the phenylalanine over 16 residues. Only CDR3 DNA is held: 48 bases, read in frame from base 1. As encoded in the germline V gene, CDR1 is MGHRA while CDR2 is YSYEKL. Trimming removed 0 bases from V and 7 bases from J, leaving 16 bases between the germline ends. About this clonotype itself: The specificity of this receptor is unknown. No qualities accompany the bases; no much larger clone lies one base away.

Peripheral blood CD8+ and CD4+ T cells from healthy donors, Susac syndrome patients and multiple sclerosis patients were profiled using high-throughput TCR beta sequencing. Multiple sclerosis controls were treatment-naive patients with stable or active relapsing-remitting disease fulfilling revised McDonald criteria. Bulk CD8+ and CD4+ T cells were purified magnetically by negative isolation, whereas CD8+ TEMRA cells were enriched by FACS. Blood was collected in EDTA tubes and processed within 24 hours, with PBMCs isolated through density gradient centrifugation. PBMCs intended for TCR sequencing were cryopreserved in liquid nitrogen and were subsequently thawed in a 37 degrees C water bath. Purity of sorted or isolated CD4+, CD8+ and CD8+ TEMRA cells was at least 90%.

The sequencing input was CD8+ T cells from PBMCs. The receptor's source is a human donor with multiple sclerosis. This chain is built from TRBV4-1 and TRBJ1-5; no confident D gene assignment can be made. CDR3 protein: CASSQDHSGGRQPQHF. The DNA sequence is as follows: TGCGCCAGCAGCCAAGATCATTCGGGTGGGAGGCAGCCCCAGCATTTT.